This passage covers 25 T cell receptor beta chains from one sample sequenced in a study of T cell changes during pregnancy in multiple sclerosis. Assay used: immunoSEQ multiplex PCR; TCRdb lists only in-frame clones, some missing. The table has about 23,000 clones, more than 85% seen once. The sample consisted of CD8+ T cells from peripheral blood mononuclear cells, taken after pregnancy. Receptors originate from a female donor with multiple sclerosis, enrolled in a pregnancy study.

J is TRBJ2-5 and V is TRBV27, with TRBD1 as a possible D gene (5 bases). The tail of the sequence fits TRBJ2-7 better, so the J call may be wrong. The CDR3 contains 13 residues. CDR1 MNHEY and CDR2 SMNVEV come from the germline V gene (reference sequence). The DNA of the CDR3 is TGTGCCAGCAGTTTAGGGGCTTGGAACGAGCAGTACTTC. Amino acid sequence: CASSLGAWNEQYF.

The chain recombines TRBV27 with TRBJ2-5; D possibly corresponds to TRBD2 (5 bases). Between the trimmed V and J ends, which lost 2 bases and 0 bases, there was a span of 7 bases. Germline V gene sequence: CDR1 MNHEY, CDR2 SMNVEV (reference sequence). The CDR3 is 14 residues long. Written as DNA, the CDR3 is TGTGCCAGCAGTTTAAGAGGGAACCAAGAGACCCAGTACTTC. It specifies CASSLRGNQETQYF.

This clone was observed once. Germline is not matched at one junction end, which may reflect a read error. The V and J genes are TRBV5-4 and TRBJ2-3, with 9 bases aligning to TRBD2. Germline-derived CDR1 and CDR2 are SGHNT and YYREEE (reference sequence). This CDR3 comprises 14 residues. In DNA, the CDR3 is TGTGCCAGCAGCGGCGGGACTAGCATAGATACGCAGTATTTT. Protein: CASSGGTSIDTQYF.

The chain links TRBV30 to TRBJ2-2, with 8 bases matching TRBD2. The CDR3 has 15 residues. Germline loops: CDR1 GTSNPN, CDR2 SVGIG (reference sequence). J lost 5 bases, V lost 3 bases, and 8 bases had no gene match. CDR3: CAWRLAGTETGELFF. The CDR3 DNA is TGTGCCTGGAGGTTAGCGGGGACGGAAACCGGGGAGCTGTTTTTT.

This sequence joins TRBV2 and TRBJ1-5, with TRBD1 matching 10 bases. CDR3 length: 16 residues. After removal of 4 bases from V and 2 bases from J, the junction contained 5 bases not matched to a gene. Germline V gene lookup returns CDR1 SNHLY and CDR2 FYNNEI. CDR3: CASSVSGTGGNQPQHF. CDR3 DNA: TGTGCCAGCAGTGTATCCGGGACAGGGGGCAATCAGCCCCAGCATTTT.

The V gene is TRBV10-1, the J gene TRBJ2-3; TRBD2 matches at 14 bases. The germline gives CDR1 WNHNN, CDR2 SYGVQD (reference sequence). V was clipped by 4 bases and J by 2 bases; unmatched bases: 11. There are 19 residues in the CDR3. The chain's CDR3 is CASSATGTSGSGATDTQYF. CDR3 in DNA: TGCGCCAGCAGTGCCACCGGGACTAGCGGGAGTGGGGCCACAGATACGCAGTATTTT.

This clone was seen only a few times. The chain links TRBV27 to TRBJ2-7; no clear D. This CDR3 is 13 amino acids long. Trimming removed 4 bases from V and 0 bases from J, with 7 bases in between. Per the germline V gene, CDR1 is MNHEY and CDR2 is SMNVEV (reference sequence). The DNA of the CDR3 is TGTGCCAGCAGTTACAAAAGCTCCTACGAGCAGTACTTC. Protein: CASSYKSSYEQYF.

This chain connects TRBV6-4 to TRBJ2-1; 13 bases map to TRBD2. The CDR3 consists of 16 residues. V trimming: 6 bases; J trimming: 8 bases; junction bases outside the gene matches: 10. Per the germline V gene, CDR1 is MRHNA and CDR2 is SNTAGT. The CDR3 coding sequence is TGTGCCAGCAGCGCTACTAGCGGGAGGGCCGTGGATGAGCAGTTCTTC. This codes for CASSATSGRAVDEQFF.

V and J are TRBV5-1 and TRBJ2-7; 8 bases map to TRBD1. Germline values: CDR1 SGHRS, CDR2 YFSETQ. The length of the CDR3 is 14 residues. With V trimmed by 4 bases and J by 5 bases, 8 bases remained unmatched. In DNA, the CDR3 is TGCGCCAGCAGCAGGACAGGGCGCAGGAACGAGCAGTACTTC. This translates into CASSRTGRRNEQYF.

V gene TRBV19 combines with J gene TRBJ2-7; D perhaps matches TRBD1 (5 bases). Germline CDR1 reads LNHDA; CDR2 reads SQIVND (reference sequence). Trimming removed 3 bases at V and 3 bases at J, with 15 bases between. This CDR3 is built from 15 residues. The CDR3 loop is CASSMTTGLIYEQYF. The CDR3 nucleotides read TGTGCCAGTAGTATGACAACAGGCCTCATCTACGAGCAGTACTTC.

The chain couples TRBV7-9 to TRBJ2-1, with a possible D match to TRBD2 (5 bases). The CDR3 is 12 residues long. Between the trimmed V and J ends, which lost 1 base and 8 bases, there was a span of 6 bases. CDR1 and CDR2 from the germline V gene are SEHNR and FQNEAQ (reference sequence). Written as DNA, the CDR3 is TGTGCCAGCAGCTTAGGGGGAGATGAGCAGTTCTTC. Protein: CASSLGGDEQFF.

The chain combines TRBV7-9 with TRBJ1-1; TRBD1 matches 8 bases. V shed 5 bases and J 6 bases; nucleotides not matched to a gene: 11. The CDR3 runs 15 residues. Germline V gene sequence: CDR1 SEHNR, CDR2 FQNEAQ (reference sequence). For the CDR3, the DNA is TGTGCCAGCAGCCCCGTCCAGGGGGCAGGGTCTGAAGCTTTCTTT. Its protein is CASSPVQGAGSEAFF.

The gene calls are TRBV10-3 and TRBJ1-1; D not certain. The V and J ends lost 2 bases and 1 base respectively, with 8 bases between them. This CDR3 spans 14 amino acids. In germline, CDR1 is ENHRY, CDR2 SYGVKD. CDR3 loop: CAISETRGNTEAFF. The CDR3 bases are TGTGCCATCAGTGAGACTCGGGGGAACACTGAAGCTTTCTTT.

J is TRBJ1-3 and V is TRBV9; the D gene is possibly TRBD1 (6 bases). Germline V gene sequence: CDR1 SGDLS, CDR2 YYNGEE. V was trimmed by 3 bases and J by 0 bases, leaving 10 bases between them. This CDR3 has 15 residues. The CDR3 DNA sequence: TGTGCCAGCAGCGGACAGGAGAGCTCTGGAAACACCATATATTTT. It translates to CASSGQESSGNTIYF.

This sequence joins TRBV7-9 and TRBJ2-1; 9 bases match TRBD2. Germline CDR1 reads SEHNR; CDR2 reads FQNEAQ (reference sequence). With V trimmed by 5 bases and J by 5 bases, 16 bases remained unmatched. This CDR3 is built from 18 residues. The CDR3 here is CASSLPDHRLADDNEQFF. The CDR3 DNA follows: TGTGCCAGCAGCCTCCCCGACCACAGACTAGCGGATGACAATGAGCAGTTCTTC.

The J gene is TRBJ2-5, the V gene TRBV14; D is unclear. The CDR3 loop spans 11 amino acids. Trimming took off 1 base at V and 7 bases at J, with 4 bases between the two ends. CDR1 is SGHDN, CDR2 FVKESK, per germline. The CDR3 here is CASSQGRTQYF. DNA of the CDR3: TGTGCCAGCAGCCAAGGTCGGACCCAGTACTTC.

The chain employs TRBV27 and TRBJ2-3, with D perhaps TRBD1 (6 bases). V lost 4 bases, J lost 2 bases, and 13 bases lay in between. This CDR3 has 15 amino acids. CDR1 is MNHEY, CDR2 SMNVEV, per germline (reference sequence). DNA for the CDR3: TGTGCCAGCAGTTACGGGACAACCCTCACAGATACGCAGTATTTT. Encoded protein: CASSYGTTLTDTQYF.

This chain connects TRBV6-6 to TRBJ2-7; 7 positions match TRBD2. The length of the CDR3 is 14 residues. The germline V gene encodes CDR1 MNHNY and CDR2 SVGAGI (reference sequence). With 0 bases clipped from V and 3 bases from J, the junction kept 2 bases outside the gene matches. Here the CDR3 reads CASSYSGGSYEQYF. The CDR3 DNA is TGTGCCAGCAGTTACTCTGGCGGGAGCTACGAGCAGTACTTC.

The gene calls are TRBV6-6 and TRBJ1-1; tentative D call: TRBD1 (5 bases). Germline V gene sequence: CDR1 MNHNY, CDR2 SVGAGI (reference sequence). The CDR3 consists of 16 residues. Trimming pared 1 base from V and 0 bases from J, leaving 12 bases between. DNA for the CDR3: TGTGCCAGCAGTTACTGGCAGGGAACCATGAACACTGAAGCTTTCTTT. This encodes CASSYWQGTMNTEAFF.

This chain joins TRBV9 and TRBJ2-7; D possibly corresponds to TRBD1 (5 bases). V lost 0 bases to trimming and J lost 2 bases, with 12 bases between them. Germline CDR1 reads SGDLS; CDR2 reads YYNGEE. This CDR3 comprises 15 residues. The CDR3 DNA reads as TGTGCCAGCAGCGTAGAGGGTGGGGCCGCCTACGAGCAGTACTTC. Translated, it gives CASSVEGGAAYEQYF.

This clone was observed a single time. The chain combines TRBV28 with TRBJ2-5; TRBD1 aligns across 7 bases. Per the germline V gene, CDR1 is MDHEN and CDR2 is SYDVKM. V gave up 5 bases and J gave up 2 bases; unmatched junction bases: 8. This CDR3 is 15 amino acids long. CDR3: CASSATWDSQETQYF. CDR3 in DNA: TGTGCCAGCAGTGCAACTTGGGACAGTCAAGAGACCCAGTACTTC.

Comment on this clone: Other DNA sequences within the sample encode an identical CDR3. For the CDR3, the DNA is TGTGCCAGCAGCCCTGGCCCAAACTACGAGCAGTACTTC. It codes for CASSPGPNYEQYF. This chain connects TRBV7-6 to TRBJ2-7; D unresolved. CDR3 size: 13 residues. CDR1 and CDR2 (germline): SGHVS, FNYEAQ. Trimming shortened V by 5 bases and J by 3 bases, and 11 bases separated the two germline ends.

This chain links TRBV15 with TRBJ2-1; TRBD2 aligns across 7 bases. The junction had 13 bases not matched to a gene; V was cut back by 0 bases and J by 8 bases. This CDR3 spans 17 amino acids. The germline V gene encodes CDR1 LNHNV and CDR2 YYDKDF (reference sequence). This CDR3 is CATSRDLGGGPVDEQFF. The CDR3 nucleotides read TGTGCCACCAGCAGAGATTTGGGGGGAGGGCCTGTCGATGAGCAGTTCTTC.

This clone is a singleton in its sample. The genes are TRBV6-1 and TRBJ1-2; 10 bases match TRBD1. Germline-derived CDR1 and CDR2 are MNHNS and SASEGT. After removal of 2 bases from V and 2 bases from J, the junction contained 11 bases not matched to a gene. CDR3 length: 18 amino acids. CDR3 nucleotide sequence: TGTGCCAGCAGTGAAATCCTCGGGGACAGGGGATGGAACTATGGCTACACCTTC. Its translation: CASSEILGDRGWNYGYTF.

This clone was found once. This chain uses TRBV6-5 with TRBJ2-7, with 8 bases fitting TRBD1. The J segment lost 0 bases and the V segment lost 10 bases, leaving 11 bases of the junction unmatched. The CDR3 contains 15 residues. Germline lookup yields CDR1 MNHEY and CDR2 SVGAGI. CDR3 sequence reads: CATLPRQGSSYEQYF. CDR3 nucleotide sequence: TGTGCCACACTCCCTCGACAGGGGAGCTCCTACGAGCAGTACTTC.